The rows below give T cell receptor beta chains drawn from one sample of a study of CD4 T cells in relation to SARS-CoV-2 and coronaviruses. This table comes from immunoSEQ multiplex PCR, and its TCRdb copy is limited to in-frame clones, with some not included. The sample has 30,000 to 45,000 clones; roughly 90% are singletons. The sample consisted of memory CD4+ T cells from PBMCs. The receptors shown here come from an adult with COVID-19. CDR3s include the opening cysteine and the closing phenylalanine or tryptophan. The D gene is left open where the match is weak. Some rows mark clone size as missing; the rest say once, few, many or name a class of expanded clone.

abundance | j_gene | len | v_gene | d_gene | CDR3nt | CDR3aa
- | TRBJ1-4 | 17 | TRBV15 | TRBD1 | TGTGCCACCAGCAGAGATATGGCAGGGGGAAGGGATGAAAAACTGTTTTTT | CATSRDMAGGRDEKLFF
- | TRBJ2-1 | 15 | TRBV6-1 | - | TGTGCCAGCAGTGAACGGCAGGGATCCTACAATGAGCAGTTCTTC | CASSERQGSYNEQFF
- | TRBJ2-2 | 16 | TRBV12-5 | - | TGTGCTAGTTCACTGGGGATTACATCGAACACCGGGGAGCTGTTTTTT | CASSLGITSNTGELFF
- | TRBJ2-2 | 14 | TRBV5-1 | - | TGCGCCAGCAGCTACACAACTGACACCGGGGAGCTGTTTTTT | CASSYTTDTGELFF
- | TRBJ2-3 | 16 | TRBV6-8 | TRBD1 | TGTGCCAGCAGTTACCGGACAGGGGGTTACACAGATACGCAGTATTTT | CASSYRTGGYTDTQYF
- | TRBJ2-3 | 15 | TRBV6-6 | - | TGTGCCAGCAGTAAGCAGGGTCCCGTCCGAGATACGCAGTATTTT | CASSKQGPVRDTQYF
- | TRBJ1-1 | 11 | TRBV9 | - | TGTGCCAGCAGCGCAGGGACTGAAGCTTTCTTT | CASSAGTEAFF
few | TRBJ2-7 | 15 | TRBV7-2 | TRBD2 | TGTGCCAGCAGCTTAGGCGGGGGGTTAAGGTACGAGCAGTACTTC | CASSLGGGLRYEQYF
- | TRBJ2-7 | 16 | TRBV5-1 | - | TGCGCCAGCAGCTTAGACGGGGCCCCCCCCTCCTACGAGCAGTACTTC | CASSLDGAPPSYEQYF
- | TRBJ2-5 | 12 | TRBV13 | - | TGTGCCAGCAGCTTAGCCCAAGAGACCCAGTACTTC | CASSLAQETQYF
- | TRBJ1-5 | 17 | TRBV27 | - | TGTGCCAGCAATTTGGCCCGCGGACGGGGATGGTTTTGGCCCCAGCATTTT | CASNLARGRGWFWPQHF
- | TRBJ2-1 | 13 | TRBV5-4 | - | TGTGCCAGCAGCCTAAGCATTCGGAATGAGCAGTTCTTC | CASSLSIRNEQFF
- | TRBJ1-4 | 17 | TRBV3-1/TRBV3-2 | - | TGTGCCAGCAGCCAACCGACGCGGGGGGTCCTTAATGAAAAACTGTTTTTT | CASSQPTRGVLNEKLFF
- | TRBJ2-7 | 15 | TRBV5-1 | - | TGCGCCAGCAGCTGGACTAACACAGGCTCCTACGAGCAGTACTTC | CASSWTNTGSYEQYF
- | TRBJ2-6 | 15 | TRBV19 | - | TGTGCCAGTAGTCCACAGGGACCTGGGGCCAACGTCCTGACTTTC | CASSPQGPGANVLTF
- | TRBJ1-1 | 14 | TRBV5-4 | TRBD1 | TGTGCCAGCAGTAGGACAGGGGGCGCCTCTGAAGCTTTCTTT | CASSRTGGASEAFF
- | TRBJ2-1 | 15 | TRBV5-1 | - | TGCGCCAGCAGCTTGGAGGGACTTATCTACAATGAGCAGTTCTTC | CASSLEGLIYNEQFF
- | TRBJ1-1 | 13 | TRBV19 | - | TGTGCCAGTAGTGTCAGGGTTGGCACTGAAGCTTTCTTT | CASSVRVGTEAFF
once | TRBJ2-1 | 16 | TRBV11-2 | TRBD2 | TGTGCCAGCAGGATACGCGGTAGCGGGGGATACAATGAGCAGTTCTTC | CASRIRGSGGYNEQFF
- | TRBJ2-2 | 12 | TRBV11-3 | - | TGTGCCAGCAGCCCCCAGCCCGGGGAGCTGTTTTTT | CASSPQPGELFF
- | TRBJ2-1 | 16 | TRBV25-1 | - | TGTGCCAGCAGTGAATACCGACACTACTCCTACAATGAGCAGTTCTTC | CASSEYRHYSYNEQFF
- | TRBJ2-5 | 16 | TRBV5-6 | TRBD2 | TGTGCCAGCAGCCCATCGACTAGCGGGGGCGGGGAGACCCAGTACTTC | CASSPSTSGGGETQYF
- | TRBJ1-1 | 15 | TRBV5-1 | - | TGCGCCAGCAGCTTGGATACGGCCACAGGGACTGAAGCTTTCTTT | CASSLDTATGTEAFF
- | TRBJ2-5 | 16 | TRBV30 | - | TGTGCCTGGAGTGTACAGTATGGGGGGGGCCGGGAGACCCAGTACTTC | CAWSVQYGGGRETQYF
few | TRBJ2-7 | 15 | TRBV7-6 | - | TGTGCCAGCAGCCCCGCTGGAGGGAGCTCCTACGAGCAGTACTTC | CASSPAGGSSYEQYF
- | TRBJ2-2 | 14 | TRBV9 | - | TGTGCCAGCAGCGTAGACGGAGACACCGGGGAGCTGTTTTTT | CASSVDGDTGELFF
- | TRBJ2-3 | 11 | TRBV11-3 | - | TGTGCCAGCAGCTCAAGTGATACGCAGTATTTT | CASSSSDTQYF
- | TRBJ1-1 | 15 | TRBV11-3 | - | TGTGCCAGCAGCCCCCGCGCTGCTCAGAACACTGAAGCTTTCTTT | CASSPRAAQNTEAFF
- | TRBJ2-7 | 13 | TRBV19 | - | TGTGCCAGTAGTTTATCCCCACCTTACGAGCAGTACTTC | CASSLSPPYEQYF
- | TRBJ2-1 | 15 | TRBV6-2/TRBV6-3 | - | TGTGCCAGCAGTTACTCCGACAGAAGCTACAATGAGCAGTTCTTC | CASSYSDRSYNEQFF
- | TRBJ2-2 | 15 | TRBV7-9 | TRBD2 | TGTGCCAGCAGCCTAGGGACTAGGGCCACCGGGGAGCTGTTTTTT | CASSLGTRATGELFF
- | TRBJ2-5 | 12 | TRBV12-3/TRBV12-4 | - | TGTGCCAGCACCTCACCACCAGAGACCCAGTACTTC | CASTSPPETQYF
- | TRBJ2-7 | 13 | TRBV3-1/TRBV3-2 | TRBD1 | TGTGCCAGCAGCGTGGGACAGGCCGCCGAGCAGTACTTC | CASSVGQAAEQYF
few | TRBJ1-3 | 14 | TRBV29-1 | TRBD1 | TGCAGCGTTTCGCAGGGGGTCTCTGGAAACACCATATATTTT | CSVSQGVSGNTIYF
- | TRBJ2-5 | 14 | TRBV19 | TRBD2 | TGTGCCAGTAGCGGAGGACTAGCGGTAGAGACCCAGTACTTC | CASSGGLAVETQYF
- | TRBJ2-1 | 14 | TRBV5-4 | - | TGTGCCAGCAGCTCCCGTGGGGGGGCACATGAGCAGTTCTTC | CASSSRGGAHEQFF
- | TRBJ2-3 | 12 | TRBV29-1 | - | TGCAGCCTGCAGGGAAACACAGATACGCAGTATTTT | CSLQGNTDTQYF
- | TRBJ2-5 | 19 | TRBV6-2/TRBV6-3 | - | TGTGCCAGCAGTTACTCGACGTCGGGCGGTGCCCAGGGCCGAGAGACCCAGTACTTC | CASSYSTSGGAQGRETQYF
- | TRBJ1-1 | 14 | TRBV15 | TRBD1 | TGTGCCACCAGGGACAGGGCTTCTTTAACTGAAGCTTTCTTT | CATRDRASLTEAFF
- | TRBJ1-3 | 14 | TRBV19 | - | TGTGCCAGTAGTGACGGAAACTCTGGAAACACCATATATTTT | CASSDGNSGNTIYF
- | TRBJ2-3 | 12 | TRBV20-1 | - | TGCAGTGCTAGTTTATTCACAGATACGCAGTATTTT | CSASLFTDTQYF
- | TRBJ2-7 | 13 | TRBV10-3 | TRBD1 | TGTGCCATCGGAACGGGACAGCGCTACGAGCAGTACTTC | CAIGTGQRYEQYF
- | TRBJ1-1 | 14 | TRBV20-1 | - | TGCAGTGCTAGTTCCAGGTCCAGCGGCACTGAAGCTTTCTTT | CSASSRSSGTEAFF
- | TRBJ1-2 | 16 | TRBV5-6 | - | TGTGCCAGCAGCTTGGCGGGGACCGTCGACCGAGGTGGCTACACCTTC | CASSLAGTVDRGGYTF
- | TRBJ2-5 | 16 | TRBV6-6 | TRBD2 | TGTGCCAGCAGACCGACTAGCGGGGTATACCAAGAGACCCAGTACTTC | CASRPTSGVYQETQYF
- | TRBJ2-3 | 16 | TRBV19 | TRBD1 | TGTGCCAGTAGTAATTCTCCCGGGACAGGCACAGATACGCAGTATTTT | CASSNSPGTGTDTQYF
- | TRBJ1-4 | 15 | TRBV5-4 | - | TGTGCCAGCAGCTTGGGTCAGTCAACTAATGAAAAACTGTTTTTT | CASSLGQSTNEKLFF
- | TRBJ2-1 | 15 | TRBV15 | - | TGTGCCACCAGCAGAGATTCGGTGGGGTGGAATGAGCAGTTCTTC | CATSRDSVGWNEQFF
- | TRBJ1-1 | 17 | TRBV5-6 | TRBD1 | TGTGCCAGCCTGCTAGACGGGGACAGGGGGCCCATCACTGAAGCTTTCTTT | CASLLDGDRGPITEAFF